This T cell receptor beta chain was documented in a study of blood T cell repertoires in COVID-19. Study information: COVID-19 samples from acute and convalescent phases originated in the United States, Italy and Spain.

The data were produced by immunoSEQ multiplex PCR, yet TCRdb's version contains in-frame clones alone and is incomplete. The data show just over 300,000 clones, 87% seen once. Per the germline V gene, CDR1 is SGHAT and CDR2 is FQNNGV. The length of the CDR3 is 16 residues. The junction had 4 bases not matched to a gene; V was cut back by 1 base and J by 1 base. The V and J genes are TRBV11-2 and TRBJ2-3; 8 bases fit TRBD1. Source material: peripheral blood. This receptor was obtained from a man between 18 and 29 years old with active or convalescent COVID-19. CDR3 sequence (DNA): TGTGCCAGCAGCTTAGGAATGACAGGGGGCACAGATACGCAGTATTTT. Translated, it gives CASSLGMTGGTDTQYF.